This TCR beta chain was obtained from a study of cytomegalovirus exposure and HLA in healthy donors (dated by TCRdb to the late 2010s). Turning to the overall study: In an earlier analysis of several hundred of the donors, approximately 260 Gb of sequence data and 100 million or so unique TCR beta sequences from about 190 million T cells were reported. In a later genetic analysis, genome-wide SNP genotypes for 398 of the 666 donors were used, and that subset was treated as a discovery cohort. In an earlier analysis of 500 to 650 of the donors, high-throughput TCR beta sequencing was used to judge whether each TCR beta V gene segment behaved as functional or pseudogenic. The study aimed to test whether cataloging public T cell receptors could reveal signatures of past pathogen exposure. Along with the approximately 620-subject first cohort, a separate validation cohort of over a hundred different subjects was used. The number of donors typed differed by locus, with about 629-640 for A, B, C, DRB1 and DQB1, 522 for DQA1, approximately 570 for DPA1, and around 460 for DPB1. Rather than using new phenotypic data, the later analysis identified candidate immune exposures from TCR beta sequences and from how often those sequences occurred across donors. On average, roughly 200,000 unique TCR beta nucleotide sequences were sequenced per donor among some 420 genotyped donors of the cohort, with about 19% of those sequences being non-productive. A later analysis re-examined previously published TCR beta repertoires from around 670 donors and added high-resolution HLA genotyping to investigate patterns of TCR occurrence. High-throughput TCR immunosequencing, statistical association of individual TCRs with disease status, and machine learning were combined to predict cytomegalovirus infection status. Donor age, sex, ethnicity and CMV serostatus were compiled together with the repertoire data. Every repertoire in the discovery cohort had been generated on one and the same sequencing platform. Roughly 290 gigabases of sequencing data and tens of millions of unique TCR sequences made up an early release that covered 500 to 700 HLA-typed donors. Class I and class II HLA loci were covered by the typing at four-digit resolution. The study used immunosequencing to profile the T cell repertoires of several hundred subjects and linked those repertoires to cytomegalovirus serostatus. Roughly 5 DR-DQ haplotypes were handled as single units for association and clustering because linkage in the cohort was strong. Of the roughly 400 genotyped donors, over 65% fell in the genetic ancestry cluster associated with self-reported Caucasian donors. Study-level results and caveats: When HLA alleles, especially DR and DQ, strongly co-occurred, TCR associations were difficult to assign to individual alleles. A total of fewer than 200 TCR beta chains were listed by the study as associated with cytomegalovirus. While some public TCRs were present in many individuals, most TCR sequences turned up only very rarely across donors. Because HLA typing was unavailable for some donors at each locus, only the typed subset was used in association tests. Linkage disequilibrium might explain the correlated functional status among segregating V segments, but an unknown experimental factor could not be ruled out. A further reported finding was that TCR beta sequences accurately predicted the HLA-A and HLA-B alleles for most subjects in the first cohort. Three of the identified cytomegalovirus-associated TCR beta chains were confirmed in vitro to be specific for cytomegalovirus antigens. In a later genetic analysis, fewer N-insertions in productive TCRs were reported among donors in an Asian-associated ancestry cluster than the roughly 700-donor mean. Presence/absence analyses assumed roughly uniform sequencing depth across donors, an assumption that may not hold. The authors suggested that the approach could potentially be generalized to other disease states and immunological phenotypes. Only TCR beta chains were sequenced in this cohort, and the absence of alpha or paired-chain data limited detectable features. A later analysis found that HLA-associated TCR beta chains were more clonally expanded and had lower generation probabilities than equally common non-associated chains. According to a later analysis, parvovirus B19, influenza, CMV and Epstein-Barr virus appeared linked to several top co-occurrence clusters. A cluster of highly shared sequence variants was judged likely to be a technical artifact of the sequencing pipeline. Because counts were too low, roughly 18 rarely observed V segments, including chromosome 9 orphons, were left out of the earlier analysis of over 550 of the donors. In an earlier analysis of fewer than 750 of the donors, most TCR beta V segments were observed in productive rearrangements about 87% or about 30% of the time, broadly matching IMGT annotations. CMV serostatus was the only immune exposure information available for the cohort. In a later analysis, most CMV-associated TCR beta chains were found to appear HLA-restricted, with HLA associations seemingly driven largely by CMV exposure. A later analysis found that TCR association rates varied across HLA loci, with DRB1 alleles showing the most associated TCRs and HLA-C alleles the fewest. Because the 87-base-pair reads could not distinguish some IMGT-functional V segments, including TRBV6-2 and TRBV6-3, those segments were excluded. The classifier was reported to diagnose cytomegalovirus status with high specificity and sensitivity in both the original cohort and the validation cohort. V-gene and J-gene trimming of TCR beta chains was associated with a missense DCLRE1C variant in a later genetic analysis, and the association was replicated in an independent cohort. In a later analysis, around 15,000 TCR beta sequences were associated with specific HLA alleles at a false discovery rate of 0.05.

In total, approximately 690 healthy bone marrow donors made up the cohort. At the time of sampling, all cohort members were nominally healthy, though unrecorded immune exposures were likely present. The donor was CMV seronegative and was included in the group of approximately 350 seronegative cohort members. Each donor provided a peripheral blood sample, and peripheral blood mononuclear cells were used for TCR beta sequencing. The Qiagen DNeasy Blood Extraction Kit was used to extract genomic DNA from the blood cell samples. To note about this clone: What this receptor recognizes is not known. There are no base qualities to consult, and no much larger clone falls within one base.

Compared with germline, V lacks 7 bases and J lacks 2 bases; bases without a gene match: 4. There are 14 amino acids in the CDR3, from cysteine to phenylalanine inclusive. Only the CDR3 part of the read is kept: 42 bases, read in frame from the first base. The germline V gene (reference sequence) supplies CDR1 MNHEY and CDR2 SMNVEV. To prepare the library, the immunoSEQ multiplex PCR assay was applied. For the multiplex PCR, a mixture combining 60 forward primers for TCR Vbeta segments and 13 reverse primers for TCR Jbeta segments was used. Amplification of the CDR3 region of rearranged TCR beta genes was performed with a multiplex PCR assay on genomic DNA. The Illumina HiSeq System was used to sequence the amplified TCR beta libraries as 87-base-pair reads. Per the original workflow: Across the roughly 700 repertoires, a later analysis counted some 81 million unique TCR beta chains, around 11 million of which were shared by at least two donors. A nearest-neighbor algorithm error-corrected the raw reads and collapsed the reads into unique sequences, merging closely related sequences to remove PCR and sequencing errors. V, D and J gene segments were assigned by aligning CDR3 sequences to IMGT reference sequences. Each retained sequence needed at least a six-nucleotide match to both a V gene segment and a J gene segment. A rearrangement counted as productive if the CDR3 had no stop codons and remained in frame with V and J, and every other rearrangement counted as non-productive. CDR3 was defined according to IMGT convention as the region running from the second conserved V-encoded cysteine to the conserved J-encoded phenylalanine. The earlier analysis of about 530 of the donors excluded any sequence lacking an unambiguous match to a single V gene segment. An earlier analysis of roughly 590 of the donors called V segments functional above 56.7% productive rearrangements and segregating when the between-donor standard deviation exceeded 5%. A statistical classification framework was developed to diagnose cytomegalovirus status using the catalog of TCR beta chain sequences. In a later analysis, TCR nucleotide sequences were compared against IMGT/GENE-DB human TR gene sequences so that V and J genes could be assigned. A later analysis assigned CDR3 sequences and most-parsimonious VDJ recombination scenarios with the TCRdist pipeline. In a later analysis, each TCR beta chain was defined by its CDR3 amino acid sequence together with its V-gene family, and reads without a unique V-gene family were excluded. In a later analysis, 450 to 600 highly shared, low-generation-probability nucleotide sequences were removed to address suspected cross-contamination and a sequencing artifact. A later analysis calculated a clonal expansion index for each public chain from normalized within-repertoire ranks of inferred template counts. A later analysis computed generation probabilities with a VDJ recombination model fitted to out-of-frame rearrangements, and checked the results against IGoR. Hypergeometric tests were used in a later analysis to score TCR-TCR, TCR-HLA and TCR-CMV co-occurrence, with a repertoire-size bias correction applied to the TCR pairs. False discovery rates were estimated in a later analysis by permuting HLA or CMV assignments 20 times. In a later analysis, co-occurring TCRs were grouped using DBSCAN, with TCRdist sequence similarity added in when clustering inside HLA-allele-positive subsets. Repertoires with fewer than 30,000 or more than 120,000 public chains, plus five repertoires with anomalous nucleotide sharing, were excluded from co-occurrence clustering. The table was pulled from immuneACCESS by TCRdb, which kept in-frame rearrangements only. Such tables lose some clones; where checked, under half of the loss comes from unresolved V genes, and the rest has no known cause. V and J calls and clone size follow that table, whereas D and trimming were derived from the DNA. In this sample the table shows 200,000 to 250,000 clones, 65% to 85% of which occur a single time. Of the sample, about 1.7% falls within the top ten clones.

The material sequenced was PBMCs. The TCR sequence derives from a man in his forties or fifties in good health and CMV-seronegative. The chain is encoded by TRBV27 joined to TRBJ1-1, and 10 bases in between align with TRBD1. For the CDR3, the sequence is CASKRQGANTEAFF. The nucleotides read TGTGCCAGCAAACGACAGGGGGCTAACACTGAAGCTTTCTTT.